These 13 T cell receptor beta chains originate from one sample sequenced in a study of T cell responses to AZD1222 COVID-19 vaccine. Clones were sequenced by immunoSEQ multiplex PCR, and TCRdb holds only the in-frame ones, with some missing. Of under 150,000 clones in the sample, roughly 91% were seen once. The material was peripheral blood, obtained on day 0 of AZD1222 vaccination. The receptors stem from an adult in good health.

The rearrangement links TRBV7-2 to TRBJ1-5; TRBD1 might be the D (6 bases). The germline CDR1 and CDR2 sequences are SGHTA and FQGNSA. Trimming cost V 5 bases and J 0 bases, with 11 bases left between them. The CDR3 runs to 15 residues. In nucleotides, the CDR3 is TGTGCCAGCAGCGTAGGGGGGTATAGCAATCAGCCCCAGCATTTT. As protein: CASSVGGYSNQPQHF.

V usage is TRBV6-1 and J usage is TRBJ2-7; D unresolved. Germline assignment: CDR1 MNHNS and CDR2 SASEGT. The CDR3 runs to 12 residues. V was pared by 5 bases and J by 4 bases, with 9 bases between. Here the CDR3 reads CASSRSGYEQYF. CDR3 coding DNA: TGTGCCAGCAGTCGGAGTGGGTACGAGCAGTACTTC.

V and J are TRBV2 and TRBJ2-3, with D maybe TRBD2 (6 bases). V was cut by 0 bases and J by 8 bases, with 9 bases left in between. Germline values: CDR1 SNHLY, CDR2 FYNNEI. There are 13 residues in the CDR3. CDR3 amino acids: CASSEAEGGTQYF. CDR3 coding DNA: TGTGCCAGCAGTGAAGCGGAGGGTGGTACGCAGTATTTT.

This clone came up once. The rearrangement joins TRBV20-1 to TRBJ1-2; TRBD1 is a possible D gene (5 bases). The CDR3 contains 13 residues. Trimming stripped 3 bases from V and 4 bases from J, with 12 bases between. Germline assignment: CDR1 DFQATT and CDR2 SNEGSKA (reference sequence). CDR3 sequence reads: CSASQGAGYGYTF. CDR3 DNA sequence: TGCAGTGCTAGTCAAGGGGCCGGCTATGGCTACACCTTC.

The rearrangement joins TRBV29-1 to TRBJ2-7; D is unclear. The CDR3 spans 13 residues. V lost 5 bases, J lost 0 bases, and 11 bases lay in between. Germline CDR1 and CDR2: SQVTM and ANQGSEA. CDR3 sequence reads: CSVRGYYSYEQYF. DNA of the CDR3: TGCAGCGTTCGTGGCTATTACTCCTACGAGCAGTACTTC.

V and J are TRBV6-5 and TRBJ1-1; no clear D gene. V was cut by 2 bases and J by 4 bases, with 8 bases left in between. This CDR3 has 13 residues. Germline V CDR1 and CDR2: MNHEY, SVGAGI. The CDR3 DNA is TGTGCCAGCAGTTACCAGATTTTCACTGAAGCTTTCTTT. Its protein product is CASSYQIFTEAFF.

The V gene is TRBV28, the J gene TRBJ2-7; 7 bases match TRBD2. After removal of 8 bases from V and 1 base from J, the junction contained 2 bases not matched to a gene. Germline CDR1 and CDR2: MDHEN and SYDVKM. This CDR3 has 12 amino acids. The CDR3 sequence: CASHGGSYEQYF. The CDR3 DNA reads TGTGCCAGCCACGGGGGGTCCTACGAGCAGTACTTC.

The V call is TRBV5-4, the J call TRBJ2-3; no firm D call. CDR3 length: 13 residues. Germline-derived CDR1 and CDR2 are SGHNT and YYREEE (reference sequence). The V end was cut by 2 bases, the J end by 5 bases, with 9 bases between. The chain's CDR3 is CASSFPRLDTQYF. Written as DNA, the CDR3 is TGTGCCAGCAGCTTCCCTAGATTAGATACGCAGTATTTT.

This sequence joins TRBV21-1 and TRBJ1-6. TRBV21-1 is a known pseudogene. The CDR3 length is 22 residues. CDR3 amino acids: CASSKSFGRDRPQFTDNSPLHF. CDR3 DNA sequence: TGTGCCAGCAGCAAATCGTTCGGGAGGGACAGACCCCAGTTTACTGATAATTCACCCCTCCACTTT.

The sample holds one count of this clone. The chain combines TRBV29-1 with TRBJ2-7; no firm D call. The germline gives CDR1 SQVTM, CDR2 ANQGSEA. Between the trimmed V and J ends, which lost 2 bases and 6 bases, there was a span of 14 bases. The CDR3 runs 13 residues. The CDR3 DNA sequence: TGCAGCGTTGAAAGTACTCAGCGACTCGAGCAGTACTTC. Translation gives CSVESTQRLEQYF.

The chain carries TRBV5-8 and TRBJ2-7; 7 bases fit TRBD1. V lost 4 bases and J lost 1; bases outside the gene matches: 8. Germline V gives CDR1 SGHTS, CDR2 YDEGEE. CDR3 length equals 15 residues. The CDR3 reads CASSIQGWGSYEQYF. The CDR3 region has the DNA TGTGCCAGCAGCATACAGGGGTGGGGATCCTACGAGCAGTACTTC.

As DNA, the CDR3 is TGTGCCAGTAGTACCTCGATTGAGCAGTTCTTC. Its translation is CASSTSIEQFF. The chain is built from TRBV19 and TRBJ2-1, with D unclear. This CDR3 is built from 11 residues. Trimming cost V 4 bases and J 9 bases, with 7 bases left between them. Germline CDR1 and CDR2: LNHDA and SQIVND (reference sequence).

The chain carries TRBV25-1 and TRBJ1-1, with D unclear. Germline V gene data show CDR1 as MGHDK and CDR2 as SYGVNS. CDR3 length: 12 amino acids. V shed 4 bases and J shed 8 bases, with 11 bases lying between them. The CDR3 DNA reads as TGTGCCAGCAGTGTCGACGACCCAGAAGCTTTCTTT. It specifies CASSVDDPEAFF.